Each of the 30 T cell receptor beta chains below was sequenced from the same sample in a study of cytomegalovirus exposure and HLA in healthy donors. In the PCR, 60 Vbeta and 13 Jbeta primers were used. Using immunoSEQ multiplex PCR, the repertoire was profiled, and TCRdb retains in-frame clones only, with some absent. The sample contains over 110,000 clones, around four fifths of which appear only once. Sequenced material: PBMCs. Receptor source: a woman aged 55-69 years in good health and CMV-seropositive.

The rearrangement uses TRBV4-2 and TRBJ2-7, with D perhaps matching TRBD2 (5 bases). The V gene's germline CDR1 is LGHNA and CDR2 YNFKEQ. The CDR3 runs to 13 residues. Between the trimmed V and J ends, which lost 2 bases and 2 bases, there was a span of 7 bases. The chain's CDR3 is CASSQLATYEQYF. Written as DNA, the CDR3 is TGTGCCAGCAGCCAACTAGCAACCTACGAGCAGTACTTC.

The chain couples TRBV19 to TRBJ2-1, with 12 bases aligning to TRBD2. The CDR3 totals 17 residues. Germline assignment: CDR1 LNHDA and CDR2 SQIVND (reference sequence). Germline trimming cut 6 bases from V and 4 bases from J; bases unmatched to any gene: 10. The CDR3: CASSTRTSGNLYNEQFF. The CDR3 nucleotides are TGTGCCAGTAGCACCCGGACTAGCGGGAATCTTTACAATGAGCAGTTCTTC. Based on the CDR3 plus reference TRBV19 and TRBJ2-1, the full variable domain is DGGITQSPKYLFRKEGQNVTLSCEQNLNHDAMYWYRQDPGQGLRLIYYSQIVNDFQKGDIAEGYSVSREKKESFPLTVTSAQKNPTAFYLCASSTRTSGNLYNEQFFGPGTRLTVL.

This chain connects TRBV7-3 to TRBJ2-1, with TRBD2 matching over 13 bases. Germline-derived CDR1 and CDR2 are SGHTA and FQGTGA. V was clipped by 5 bases and J by 10 bases; unmatched bases: 5. The length of the CDR3 is 14 residues. CDR3: CASSPGLAGVEQFF. The CDR3 nucleotides are TGTGCCAGCAGCCCTGGACTAGCGGGAGTCGAGCAGTTCTTC.

The genes are TRBV27 and TRBJ2-7; the D is unclear. The CDR3 totals 13 residues. Germline V gene sequence: CDR1 MNHEY, CDR2 SMNVEV (reference sequence). The ends were cut back, 7 bases at V and 0 bases at J, with 10 bases in the middle. CDR3 sequence reads: CASKSLGSYEQYF. The CDR3 coding sequence is TGTGCCAGCAAGAGCCTCGGCTCCTACGAGCAGTACTTC.

The chain recombines TRBV7-2 with TRBJ1-2; D remains unclear. This CDR3 has 15 amino acids. The ends were cut back, 5 bases at V and 5 bases at J, with 18 bases in the middle. Per germline, CDR1 SGHTA and CDR2 FQGNSA. CDR3 DNA sequence: TGTGCCAGCAGCCCCCGTTCCGGGATGGGGTATGGCTACACCTTC. Translating gives CASSPRSGMGYGYTF.

A word on this clone: Sequence at one end of the junction differs from germline and may be a read error. V usage is TRBV7-2 and J usage is TRBJ1-1; weak D call: TRBD1 (5 bases). Germline CDR1 reads SGHTA; CDR2 reads FQGNSA. The CDR3 spans 12 residues. CDR3 bases: TGTGCCAGCAGCCTAGCCGGGGGATATGCTTTCTTT. This gives the protein CASSLAGGYAFF.

V is TRBV6-4 and J is TRBJ2-2; 9 bases align to TRBD1. The CDR3 has 16 amino acids. J was trimmed by 1 base and V by 6 bases; bases with no gene match: 6. Germline assignment: CDR1 MRHNA and CDR2 SNTAGT. The CDR3 here is CASSKSGQGNTGELFF. DNA for the CDR3: TGTGCCAGCAGCAAGTCGGGACAGGGGAACACCGGGGAGCTGTTTTTT.

This chain links TRBV14 with TRBJ2-7, with TRBD2 matching over 7 bases. This CDR3 is built from 16 residues. Germline trimming cut 1 base from V and 3 bases from J; bases unmatched to any gene: 9. Germline V gives CDR1 SGHDN, CDR2 FVKESK. The CDR3 coding sequence is TGTGCCAGCAGCCAAGGGCGAGGACTAGGATACTACGAGCAGTACTTC. Residues: CASSQGRGLGYYEQYF. The full variable domain, with the rest looked up from reference TRBV14 and TRBJ2-7, is EAGVTQFPSHSVIEKGQTVTLRCDPISGHDNLYWYRRVMGKEIKFLLHFVKESKQDESGMPNNRFLAERTGGTYSTLKVQPAELEDSGVYFCASSQGRGLGYYEQYFGPGTRLTVT.

J is TRBJ2-2 and V is TRBV6-6; 8 bases agree with TRBD1. Judging by the DNA end, TRBJ1-3 fits better; the J call may be wrong. The CDR3 extends over 16 amino acids. Germline V gene data show CDR1 as MNHNY and CDR2 as SVGAGI (reference sequence). The CDR3 nucleotides read TGTGCCAGCAATACAGGGGGTTATAACTCTGGAAACACCATATATTTT. This gives the protein CASNTGGYNSGNTIYF.

This sequence joins TRBV5-4 and TRBJ2-1; TRBD2 aligns across 9 bases. From germline, CDR1 is SGHNT and CDR2 YYREEE (reference sequence). The CDR3 runs 17 residues. V lost 4 bases to trimming and J lost 0 bases; unmatched junction nucleotides: 8. CDR3 DNA sequence: TGTGCCAGCAGCCGGGCTAGCGGGGTTAGCTCCTACAATGAGCAGTTCTTC. This sequence encodes CASSRASGVSSYNEQFF.

The chain links TRBV7-9 to TRBJ2-3, with 8 nucleotides matching TRBD1. Per germline, CDR1 SEHNR and CDR2 FQNEAQ (reference sequence). After removal of 3 bases from V and 4 bases from J, the junction contained 3 bases not matched to a gene. CDR3 length: 14 amino acids. The CDR3 coding sequence is TGTGCCAGCAGCTTGACAGGGGTCCCAGATACGCAGTATTTT. The encoded protein is CASSLTGVPDTQYF.

This chain links TRBV5-6 with TRBJ1-5; D gene ambiguous. Germline CDR1 SGHDT, CDR2 YYEEEE. The CDR3 covers 13 residues. Trimming took off 2 bases at V and 7 bases at J, with 10 bases between the two ends. CDR3 loop: CASSLTGSQPQHF. The CDR3, as DNA: TGTGCCAGCAGCTTAACGGGGAGCCAGCCCCAGCATTTT.

The chain carries TRBV2 and TRBJ1-1; D is unclear. The CDR3 has 13 amino acids. Germline assignment: CDR1 SNHLY and CDR2 FYNNEI. V was shortened by 6 bases and J by 1 base, with 9 bases between the two germline ends. CDR3 sequence (DNA): TGTGCCAGCAGATCCAGAAGGAACACTGAAGCTTTCTTT. Its protein is CASRSRRNTEAFF.

The chain employs TRBV5-6 and TRBJ2-7, with D tentatively TRBD2 (7 bases). Germline V gene lookup returns CDR1 SGHDT and CDR2 YYEEEE. There are 16 residues in the CDR3. V lost 0 bases and J 0 bases, leaving 13 bases between the germline ends. The CDR3 DNA follows: TGTGCCAGCAGCTTGGGCGGGGGCGGGGACTCCTACGAGCAGTACTTC. Protein: CASSLGGGGDSYEQYF.

The genes are TRBV6-1 and TRBJ2-7; 8 bases map to TRBD2. Unmatched junction bases numbered 10, after V lost 4 bases and J lost 5 bases. Germline CDR1 reads MNHNS; CDR2 reads SASEGT. The CDR3 sequence is 15 residues long. In DNA, the CDR3 is TGTGCCAGCAGTGGGGAACTAGCGCGGGGGGACGAGCAGTACTTC. Protein sequence: CASSGELARGDEQYF.

The chain couples TRBV2 to TRBJ2-5, with D uncertain. Germline lookup yields CDR1 SNHLY and CDR2 FYNNEI. V was shortened by 4 bases and J by 6 bases, with 6 bases between the two germline ends. CDR3 size: 11 residues. CDR3 nucleotide sequence: TGTGCCAGCAGTGTCAGGCAGACCCAGTACTTC. Its protein is CASSVRQTQYF.

The CDR3 nucleotides are TGTGCCAGCAGCCCCCGGGTCCACAAAGAGACCCAGTACTTC. Its protein product is CASSPRVHKETQYF. The chain uses TRBV4-2 and TRBJ2-5; D uncertain. CDR3 size: 14 residues. Germline CDR1 is LGHNA and CDR2 is YNFKEQ. V shed 4 bases and J shed 3 bases, with 12 bases lying between them.

The chain couples TRBV19 to TRBJ2-5, with D maybe TRBD1 (6 bases). V was shortened by 4 bases and J by 4 bases, with 19 bases between the two germline ends. This CDR3 is built from 16 residues. Germline V gives CDR1 LNHDA, CDR2 SQIVND (reference sequence). The CDR3 loop is CASSTRSLTGGETQYF. The CDR3 nucleotides read TGTGCCAGTAGTACTAGGAGCCTGACAGGAGGAGAGACCCAGTACTTC.

The V and J genes are TRBV28 and TRBJ2-3; D is unresolved. With 5 bases removed from V and 2 bases from J, the gap between germline ends came to 8 bases. CDR1 and CDR2 from the germline V gene are MDHEN and SYDVKM. The CDR3 is 13 residues long. The CDR3 spells CASSTQYTDTQYF. The DNA for the CDR3 is TGTGCCAGCAGTACCCAGTACACAGATACGCAGTATTTT. Filled out from reference TRBV28 and TRBJ2-3, the complete variable domain reads DVKVTQSSRYLVKRTGEKVFLECVQDMDHENMFWYRQDPGLGLRLIYFSYDVKMKEKGDIPEGYSVSREKKERFSLILESASTNQTSMYLCASSTQYTDTQYFGPGTRLTVL.

The chain combines TRBV2 with TRBJ1-2; D not resolved. Trimming stripped 8 bases from V and 8 bases from J, with 24 bases between. The CDR3 covers 15 residues. Germline-derived CDR1 and CDR2 are SNHLY and FYNNEI. In DNA form, the CDR3 reads TGTGCCAGCGCTAAGGGAGGGCTGCGAGTCGACGGCTACACCTTC. Its translation is CASAKGGLRVDGYTF.

The gene calls are TRBV4-3 and TRBJ2-1; 7 bases line up with TRBD1. CDR1 and CDR2 from the germline V gene are LGHNA and YSLEER. V shed 0 bases, J shed 7 bases, and the junction held 15 bases outside the gene matches. The CDR3 length is 18 residues. The CDR3 bases are TGCGCCAGCAGCCAAGATCCCAGCAGGGGGTCCCTACGGAATGAGCAGTTCTTC. Its translation: CASSQDPSRGSLRNEQFF.

In regard to this clone: One end of the junction is discordant with germline, which a read error may explain. V usage is TRBV2 and J usage is TRBJ1-4; D is possibly TRBD1 (5 bases). Germline V CDR1 and CDR2: SNHLY, FYNNEI. The CDR3 runs to 14 residues. CDR3 protein: CASREDSSNEKLFF. The DNA of the CDR3 is TGTGCCAGCAGGGAAGACAGTAGTAATGAAAAACTGTTTTTT.

This clone occurred once. The V call is TRBV9, the J call TRBJ2-1; 8 nucleotides match TRBD1. This CDR3 has 16 amino acids. Losses at the gene ends were 4 bases for V and 5 bases for J; bases not matched to a gene: 11. Germline CDR1 is SGDLS and CDR2 is YYNGEE. This CDR3 reads CASSPQGQVLDNEQFF. The CDR3 bases are TGTGCCAGCAGCCCACAGGGACAGGTGCTGGACAATGAGCAGTTCTTC.

The gene calls are TRBV9 and TRBJ2-5; 8 bases are shared with TRBD1. The CDR3 loop spans 14 amino acids. Germline trimming cut 3 bases from V and 1 base from J; bases unmatched to any gene: 2. The germline gives CDR1 SGDLS, CDR2 YYNGEE. CDR3 sequence (DNA): TGTGCCAGCAGCGCGGGACAGGTCCAAGAGACCCAGTACTTC. It is translated as CASSAGQVQETQYF.

The chain recombines TRBV18 with TRBJ1-5; tentative D call: TRBD1 (6 bases). V was cut by 6 bases and J by 4 bases, with 10 bases left in between. Germline CDR1 KGHSH, CDR2 LQKENI. This CDR3 contains 13 residues. The CDR3 DNA reads TGTGCCAGCTCGACAGACAGGAATCAGCCCCAGCATTTT. Translating it yields CASSTDRNQPQHF.

The chain has TRBV5-6 and TRBJ2-5; TRBD2 is a possible D gene (6 bases). There are 12 residues in the CDR3. Germline values: CDR1 SGHDT, CDR2 YYEEEE. V was cut by 4 bases and J by 13 bases, with 17 bases left in between. The CDR3 sequence is CASSLSAGLAYF. In DNA form, the CDR3 reads TGTGCCAGCAGCCTAAGCGCGGGACTTGCGTACTTC.

The CDR3 reads CASSQDIAPTGIQYF. In nucleotides, the CDR3 is TGTGCCAGCAGCCAAGATATAGCGCCCACCGGCATTCAGTACTTC. V usage is TRBV4-2 and J usage is TRBJ2-4; the D gene is possibly TRBD2 (5 bases). V shed 0 bases and J shed 9 bases, with 15 bases lying between them. The CDR3 covers 15 residues. Per the germline V gene, CDR1 is LGHNA and CDR2 is YNFKEQ.

The V call is TRBV10-3, the J call TRBJ2-3; the D is unclear. V was trimmed by 7 bases and J by 0 bases, leaving 8 bases between them. This CDR3 has 13 residues. Germline-derived CDR1 and CDR2 are ENHRY and SYGVKD. CDR3 sequence: CAIMASSTDTQYF. For the CDR3, the DNA is TGTGCCATCATGGCATCTAGCACAGATACGCAGTATTTT.

The rearrangement links TRBV20-1 to TRBJ2-4, with D unresolved. CDR1 and CDR2 from the germline V gene are DFQATT and SNEGSKA (reference sequence). The CDR3 runs to 11 residues. The CDR3, as DNA: TGCAGCCACGCGGCCAAAAACATTCAGTACTTC. Encoded protein: CSHAAKNIQYF.

V usage is TRBV7-2 and J usage is TRBJ2-1, with 11 bases fitting TRBD2. This CDR3 region has 14 residues. The V gene end was trimmed by 5 bases and the J gene end by 8 bases; junction bases not matched to a gene: 5. Germline values: CDR1 SGHTA, CDR2 FQGNSA. CDR3 in amino acids: CASSETSGIYEQFF. Here the CDR3 DNA reads TGTGCCAGCAGCGAGACTAGCGGGATCTATGAGCAGTTCTTC.